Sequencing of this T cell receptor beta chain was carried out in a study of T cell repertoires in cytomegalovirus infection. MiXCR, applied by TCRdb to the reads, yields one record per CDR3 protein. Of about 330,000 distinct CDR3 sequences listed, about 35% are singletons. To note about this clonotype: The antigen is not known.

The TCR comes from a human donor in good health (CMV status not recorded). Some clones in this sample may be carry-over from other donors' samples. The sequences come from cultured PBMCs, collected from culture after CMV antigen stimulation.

The CDR3 region has the DNA TGTGCCAGCAGTTTAATGCCCGGCGGGATCTACTTC. Protein: CASSLMPGGIYF. The V gene is TRBV28, the J gene TRBJ2-7, with D possibly matching TRBD2 (6 bases). Trimming left V 2 bases short and J 13 bases short, with 15 bases between. The CDR3 is 12 amino acids. Germline lookup yields CDR1 MDHEN and CDR2 SYDVKM.